The 32 T cell receptor beta chains below come from one sample, sequenced in a study of PD-L1 blockade in urothelial cancer (dated by TCRdb to about 2017). The method behind the library was the immunoSEQ multiplex PCR assay. Sourced from immuneACCESS, this table was stored by TCRdb with only in-frame sequences that have V and J called. A share of the clones is absent; for the studies checked, an unresolved V gene accounts for under half, and the remainder has no known explanation. The sample has roughly 84,000 clones on record, about four fifths of them singletons. Around a tenth of the sample goes to the ten largest clones. The input for sequencing was PBMCs, taken around atezolizumab (anti-PD-L1) treatment. The source of these receptors is a man aged 70 or older with urothelial cancer.

The chain combines TRBV7-9 with TRBJ2-7; perhaps TRBD1 as D (6 bases). The germline CDR1 and CDR2 sequences are SEHNR and FQNEAQ (reference sequence). CDR3 length equals 16 residues. Trimming pared 4 bases from V and 3 bases from J, leaving 19 bases between. The DNA for the CDR3 is TGTGCCAGCAGCTCCCCGGGGACACTCATAAGCTACGAGCAGTACTTC. Translated, it gives CASSSPGTLISYEQYF.

This chain joins TRBV9 and TRBJ2-2; 8 bases line up with TRBD2. Germline assignment: CDR1 SGDLS and CDR2 YYNGEE. After removal of 3 bases from V and 4 bases from J, the junction contained 8 bases not matched to a gene. The CDR3 is 16 residues long. Written as DNA, the CDR3 is TGTGCCAGCAGCGCTCACGGGAGGGCCGGCACCGGGGAGCTGTTTTTT. The encoded protein is CASSAHGRAGTGELFF.

This clone was seen only a few times. The chain carries TRBV27 and TRBJ2-2; no reliable D call. This CDR3 has 13 amino acids. Between the trimmed V and J ends, which lost 4 bases and 2 bases, there was a span of 5 bases. Germline CDR1 MNHEY, CDR2 SMNVEV (reference sequence). CDR3 coding DNA: TGTGCCAGCAGTTCTACCAACACCGGGGAGCTGTTTTTT. Its protein product is CASSSTNTGELFF.

The chain uses TRBV9 and TRBJ2-3, with 8 positions matching TRBD1. Looked up from germline, CDR1 is SGDLS and CDR2 is YYNGEE. The V gene end was trimmed by 3 bases and the J gene end by 0 bases; junction bases not matched to a gene: 3. This CDR3 is built from 15 residues. The CDR3 region is CASSDRGASTDTQYF. In DNA, the CDR3 is TGTGCCAGCAGCGACAGGGGGGCTAGCACAGATACGCAGTATTTT.

This clone was counted a few times. The V call is TRBV10-3, the J call TRBJ2-7; D remains ambiguous. Germline CDR1 ENHRY, CDR2 SYGVKD. The CDR3 is 17 residues long. Trimming took 2 bases from V and 3 from J, leaving 20 bases between them. This CDR3 is CAISEGIPRKKVYEQYF. The CDR3 DNA is TGTGCCATCAGTGAGGGCATTCCTAGGAAGAAGGTCTACGAGCAGTACTTC.

In its sample, this clone was seen once. In DNA, the CDR3 is TGTGCCAGCAGCTTATCCCCGCGCAATGAGCAGTTCTTC. Amino acids: CASSLSPRNEQFF. The genes are TRBV7-3 and TRBJ2-1; D is unresolved. Germline assignment: CDR1 SGHTA and CDR2 FQGTGA. The V end was cut by 2 bases, the J end by 6 bases, with 8 bases between. The CDR3 has 13 amino acids.

This rearrangement joins TRBV5-1 to TRBJ2-5, with D perhaps TRBD2 (6 bases). Germline-derived CDR1 and CDR2 are SGHRS and YFSETQ. This CDR3 has 14 amino acids. V dropped 1 base and J dropped 4 bases, with 11 bases sitting between them. Here the CDR3 DNA reads TGCGCCAGCAGCTTGTATGCGGGGAGAGAGACCCAGTACTTC. It codes for CASSLYAGRETQYF.

The chain combines TRBV30 with TRBJ2-1; TRBD2 agrees at 9 bases. CDR1 and CDR2 from the germline V gene are GTSNPN and SVGIG (reference sequence). There are 17 residues in the CDR3. The V segment lost 3 bases and the J segment 0 bases; nucleotides outside the gene matches: 9. The CDR3 sequence: CAWRGLAGLSSYNEQFF. In DNA, the CDR3 is TGTGCCTGGAGAGGGCTAGCGGGGCTTAGCTCCTACAATGAGCAGTTCTTC.

V and J are TRBV25-1 and TRBJ2-3, with 7 bases matching TRBD2. Per germline, CDR1 MGHDK and CDR2 SYGVNS. The CDR3 loop spans 14 amino acids. The V and J ends lost 5 bases and 6 bases, in that order; junction bases with no gene match: 8. Here the CDR3 reads CASSRFGGSDTQYF. The CDR3 nucleotides read TGTGCCAGCAGTCGGTTCGGGGGGTCGGATACGCAGTATTTT.

This clone was recorded once. The chain couples TRBV5-1 to TRBJ2-1; weak D call: TRBD1 (5 bases). This CDR3 has 11 residues. Germline V gives CDR1 SGHRS, CDR2 YFSETQ. V lost 4 bases to trimming and J lost 10 bases, with 9 bases between them. DNA for the CDR3: TGCGCCAGCAGCGTAAAGGGGGAGCAGTTCTTC. It translates to CASSVKGEQFF.

The chain links TRBV20-1 to TRBJ1-1; D gene ambiguous. The V and J ends lost 5 bases and 4 bases respectively, with 8 bases between them. Germline V gene data show CDR1 as DFQATT and CDR2 as SNEGSKA (reference sequence). The CDR3 extends over 11 amino acids. The CDR3 DNA reads TGCAGTGCTCCAAACATCACTGAAGCTTTCTTT. It codes for CSAPNITEAFF.

The chain joins TRBV19 to TRBJ2-7, with 12 positions matching TRBD2. The CDR3 extends over 14 amino acids. V lost 6 bases to trimming and J lost 6 bases; unmatched junction nucleotides: 6. CDR1 is LNHDA, CDR2 SQIVND, per germline (reference sequence). In nucleotides, the CDR3 is TGTGCCAGTAGCACTAGCGGGAGGTTCGGCGAGCAGTACTTC. It specifies CASSTSGRFGEQYF.

J is TRBJ2-1 and V is TRBV21-1; the D segment call TRBD2 is taken from the table without a DNA check. TRBV21-1 is listed as a pseudogene. This CDR3 has 14 amino acids. In DNA form, the CDR3 reads TGTGCCAGCAGCAAGGGAGGGTCCTACAATGAGCAGTTCTTC. This translates into CASSKGGSYNEQFF.

Regarding this clone: Germline is not matched at one junction end, which may reflect a read error. This rearrangement joins TRBV5-3 to TRBJ1-3; D is possibly TRBD1 (6 bases). TRBV5-3 is treated as an ORF (open reading frame) with a function not yet certain. The CDR3 contains 13 residues. Written as DNA, the CDR3 is TGTGCCAGCAGCTTGACAGGAGGAAACACCATATATTTT. Its translation is CASSLTGGNTIYF.

The chain uses TRBV5-1 and TRBJ2-3; TRBD2 agrees at 14 bases. This CDR3 contains 17 residues. Germline V gene sequence: CDR1 SGHRS, CDR2 YFSETQ. J lost 1 base, V lost 2 bases, and 3 bases had no gene match. For the CDR3, the DNA is TGCGCCAGCAGCTTAGCGGGACTAGCGGGAGGCACAGATACGCAGTATTTT. This gives the protein CASSLAGLAGGTDTQYF.

The chain recombines TRBV6-1 with TRBJ2-7, with D tentatively TRBD2 (5 bases). CDR1 and CDR2 (germline): MNHNS, SASEGT. Between the trimmed V and J ends, which lost 6 bases and 4 bases, there was a span of 10 bases. The CDR3 totals 12 residues. The DNA of the CDR3 is TGTGCCAGCAGCCCGAGCGGTTACGAGCAGTACTTC. Translating it yields CASSPSGYEQYF.

The genes are TRBV6-5 and TRBJ1-2; D possibly corresponds to TRBD1 (5 bases). This CDR3 comprises 16 residues. Trimming cost V 0 bases and J 0 bases, with 11 bases left between them. Per germline, CDR1 MNHEY and CDR2 SVGAGI. CDR3 in DNA: TGTGCCAGCAGTTACTCGGGGCCGCAGCCTAACTATGGCTACACCTTC. Encoded protein: CASSYSGPQPNYGYTF.

This clone occurred once. The rearrangement links TRBV6-6 to TRBJ1-4, with D possibly being TRBD1 (5 bases). Trimming removed 4 bases from V and 5 bases from J, with 17 bases in between. Germline loops: CDR1 MNHNY, CDR2 SVGAGI (reference sequence). The CDR3 covers 16 residues. CDR3 bases: TGTGCCAGCAGTTGGGAGGTGAGCGCAGGGAATGAAAAACTGTTTTTT. Its translation: CASSWEVSAGNEKLFF.

The chain uses TRBV7-9 and TRBJ2-1, with 8 bases fitting TRBD2. The CDR3 has 13 residues. V dropped 6 bases and J dropped 5; count of bases not matched to a gene: 3. Germline loops: CDR1 SEHNR, CDR2 FQNEAQ (reference sequence). The CDR3 sequence: CASRSSGHNEQFF. CDR3 coding DNA: TGTGCCAGCAGGTCTAGCGGGCACAATGAGCAGTTCTTC. Complete variable domain (other parts from reference TRBV7-9 and TRBJ2-1): DTGVSQNPRHKITKRGQNVTFRCDPISEHNRLYWYRQTLGQGPEFLTYFQNEAQLEKSRLLSDRFSAERPKGSFSTLEIQRTEQGDSAMYLCASRSSGHNEQFFGPGTRLTVL.

Only a few counts were recorded for this clone. The chain recombines TRBV6-6 with TRBJ1-3; 8 positions match TRBD1. V dropped 5 bases and J dropped 0; count of bases not matched to a gene: 6. Germline assignment: CDR1 MNHNY and CDR2 SVGAGI (reference sequence). The CDR3 is 16 residues long. The CDR3 region is CASSRDGTGSGNTIYF. CDR3 coding DNA: TGTGCCAGCAGTCGAGACGGGACAGGCTCTGGAAACACCATATATTTT.

This rearrangement joins TRBV7-9 to TRBJ2-3, with D unclear. CDR1 and CDR2 (germline): SEHNR, FQNEAQ (reference sequence). This CDR3 spans 14 amino acids. V lost 3 bases and J 3 bases, leaving 10 bases between the germline ends. In nucleotides, the CDR3 is TGTGCCAGCAGCTTGTCCACAGTAACAGATACGCAGTATTTT. Translated: CASSLSTVTDTQYF.

There are a few counts of this clone. The CDR3 region is CASSLVGVNYGYTF. Written as DNA, the CDR3 is TGTGCCAGCAGCTTAGTCGGAGTCAACTATGGCTACACCTTC. The rearrangement uses TRBV7-2 and TRBJ1-2; D uncertain. V was clipped by 1 base and J by 2 bases, with 8 bases between them. Germline loops: CDR1 SGHTA, CDR2 FQGNSA. The CDR3 sequence is 14 residues long.

The V gene is TRBV7-8, the J gene TRBJ2-3; 8 bases line up with TRBD1. V shed 1 base, J shed 0 bases, and the junction held 6 bases outside the gene matches. The CDR3 is made up of 17 amino acids. Germline-derived CDR1 and CDR2 are SGHVS and FQNEAQ. DNA of the CDR3: TGTGCCAGCAGCTTAGTGGGCAGGGGGCTCAGCACAGATACGCAGTATTTT. Translated, it gives CASSLVGRGLSTDTQYF.

The rearrangement joins TRBV2 to TRBJ2-7, with TRBD2 as a possible D gene (6 bases). Germline V CDR1 and CDR2: SNHLY, FYNNEI. The CDR3 runs 15 residues. The V and J ends lost 7 bases and 3 bases respectively, with 19 bases between them. Here the CDR3 reads CASTMGGPEIYEQYF. CDR3 DNA: TGTGCCAGCACGATGGGGGGACCCGAAATCTACGAGCAGTACTTC.

The chain joins TRBV7-2 to TRBJ2-5; D is possibly TRBD2 (5 bases). Germline V gene data show CDR1 as SGHTA and CDR2 as FQGNSA. V lost 0 bases and J 4 bases, leaving 12 bases between the germline ends. This CDR3 has 15 amino acids. The CDR3 reads CASSLAGESGETQYF. The CDR3 coding sequence is TGTGCCAGCAGCTTAGCCGGGGAAAGCGGAGAGACCCAGTACTTC.

This chain links TRBV5-1 with TRBJ2-3, with D tentatively TRBD2 (6 bases). This CDR3 comprises 15 residues. The V and J ends lost 3 bases and 0 bases respectively, with 11 bases between them. CDR1 is SGHRS, CDR2 YFSETQ, per germline. The DNA for the CDR3 is TGCGCCAGCAGCTACTCTGGGACTAGCACAGATACGCAGTATTTT. It yields the protein CASSYSGTSTDTQYF.

The V and J genes are TRBV21-1 and TRBJ2-1; no DNA check was done on the table's D call, TRBD2. TRBV21-1 is termed a pseudogene. The CDR3 runs 17 residues. The CDR3 DNA is TGTGCCAGCAGCAAAGGGGCTCTATCGGGAATCCACAATGAGCAGTTCTTC. Amino acid sequence: CASSKGALSGIHNEQFF.

This clone appeared once. This rearrangement joins TRBV11-2 to TRBJ2-3, with D perhaps TRBD2 (5 bases). Trimming removed 1 base at V and 0 bases at J, with 11 bases between. Germline lookup yields CDR1 SGHAT and CDR2 FQNNGV. The CDR3 sequence is 16 residues long. CDR3 protein: CASSLGAGGSTDTQYF. CDR3 nucleotides: TGTGCCAGCAGCTTAGGGGCGGGCGGAAGCACAGATACGCAGTATTTT.

V usage is TRBV5-1 and J usage is TRBJ2-5; TRBD2 might be the D (6 bases). This CDR3 has 13 amino acids. CDR1 and CDR2 from the germline V gene are SGHRS and YFSETQ. The V end was cut by 4 bases, the J end by 5 bases, with 12 bases between. CDR3: CASSKFRGETQYF. The CDR3 DNA is TGCGCCAGCAGCAAATTCCGGGGGGAGACCCAGTACTTC.

The chain couples TRBV7-2 to TRBJ2-7; 9 positions match TRBD1. V lost 1 base to trimming and J lost 4 bases; unmatched junction nucleotides: 5. This CDR3 is 15 amino acids long. Per germline, CDR1 SGHTA and CDR2 FQGNSA. The CDR3 DNA reads as TGTGCCAGCAGCTTAGAGGACAGGGGAGGATACGAGCAGTACTTC. Translated, it gives CASSLEDRGGYEQYF.

V and J are TRBV29-1 and TRBJ1-4; weak D call: TRBD1 (5 bases). In germline, CDR1 is SQVTM, CDR2 ANQGSEA. This CDR3 spans 13 amino acids. The ends were cut back, 1 base at V and 7 bases at J, with 10 bases in the middle. The CDR3 nucleotides read TGCAGCGTTGAAGCAGGGATCGGTGAAAAACTGTTTTTT. It yields the protein CSVEAGIGEKLFF.

This clone occurred once. The chain combines TRBV28 with TRBJ2-7; 8 nucleotides line up with TRBD1. V gave up 5 bases and J gave up 4 bases; unmatched junction bases: 7. The CDR3 sequence is 14 residues long. CDR1 is MDHEN and CDR2 is SYDVKM in the germline V gene. The DNA of the CDR3 is TGTGCCAGCAGTCCCGGGACAGGCTCATACGAGCAGTACTTC. It translates to CASSPGTGSYEQYF.